This record covers a single T cell receptor beta chain. Its specificity is unknown. The junction does not match germline at one end; this may be a read error. This sample was included in a study of cytomegalovirus exposure and HLA in healthy donors. Study-level results: 150 or so TCR beta chains were listed as cytomegalovirus-associated.

The CDR3 covers 16 residues. CDR1 is SGHNT, CDR2 YYREEE, per germline (reference sequence). The study ran its PCR with 60 Vbeta and 13 Jbeta primers. TCRdb's copy holds only in-frame clones and misses some; the assay was immunoSEQ multiplex PCR. The sample consists of under 150,000 clones, about 77% of them appearing once. What was sequenced was PBMCs. The sequence derives from a woman aged 30 to 39 in good health and CMV-seropositive. The chain employs TRBV5-4 and TRBJ2-1, with TRBD2 matching over 11 bases. For the CDR3, the DNA is TGTGCCAGCAGCCCAGATAGCGGGGGGGCCTTCAATGGGCAGTTCTTC. Amino acid sequence: CASSPDSGGAFNGQFF.